The following is a T cell receptor beta chain sequence with its context. This specimen comes from a study of blood T cell repertoires in COVID-19. Across the whole study: Italy, Spain and the United States were the sources of the convalescent and acute COVID-19 samples. The cDNA or gDNA used as material had been derived from T cells, B-cell-depleted T cells, or PBMCs.

V dropped 6 bases and J dropped 8 bases, with 19 bases sitting between them. Germline CDR1 is SQVTM and CDR2 is ANQGSEA. The CDR3 extends over 13 amino acids. As handled by the study authors: Using reference gene primer amplification, nucleated cell counts were estimated. Clones were read by immunoSEQ multiplex PCR, and TCRdb kept only the in-frame ones, dropping some. V and J calls and clone size follow that table, whereas D and trimming were derived from the DNA. The table shows 350,000 to 400,000 clones, with almost 90% occurring only once. This TCR came from a man aged 18 to 29 with active or convalescent COVID-19. The chain recombines TRBV29-1 with TRBJ1-2, with D maybe TRBD1 (6 bases). Sequencing input: peripheral blood. CDR3 in DNA: TGCAGCGTCCCTCCCTCAGGGGACGGCGGCTACACCTTC. Encoded protein: CSVPPSGDGGYTF. Based on the CDR3 plus reference TRBV29-1 and TRBJ1-2, the full variable domain is SAVISQKPSRDICQRGTSLTIQCQVDSQVTMMFWYRQQPGQSLTLIATANQGSEATYESGFVIDKFPISRPNLTFSTLTVSNMSPEDSSIYLCSVPPSGDGGYTFGSGTRLTVV.